The 3 T cell receptor beta chains reported below all come from one sample, sequenced in a study of blood T cell repertoires in COVID-19 (TCRdb year 2020). Library preparation employed the immunoSEQ multiplex PCR assay. As stored in TCRdb, this immuneACCESS dataset retains in-frame rearrangements with V and J assigned. A fraction of the clones does not appear; measured against another copy, unresolved V genes explain less than half of the discrepancy, and the remainder lacks a known reason. The sample has 200,000 to 250,000 clones on record, 88% of them singletons. The ten largest account for less than 3% of the sample. The sample consisted of peripheral blood. Receptors originate from an older woman with acute or convalescent COVID-19.

The chain uses TRBV3-1 (or the pseudogene TRBV3-2) and TRBJ1-3, with D uncertain. This CDR3 has 15 residues. The germline CDR1 and CDR2 sequences are LGHDT and YNNKEL (reference sequence). The germline V and J ends were trimmed by 5 bases and 0 bases, with 11 bases remaining between them. CDR3 in DNA: TGTGCCAGCAGCGCCGGACTCAGCTCTGGAAACACCATATATTTT. This codes for CASSAGLSSGNTIYF.

The chain carries TRBV7-8 and TRBJ1-5; 10 nucleotides agree with TRBD1. The CDR3 has 15 amino acids. In germline, CDR1 is SGHVS, CDR2 FQNEAQ. The J segment lost 3 bases and the V segment lost 3 bases, leaving 2 bases of the junction unmatched. The CDR3 reads CASSLDRGNNQPQHF. Written as DNA, the CDR3 is TGTGCCAGCAGCTTGGACAGGGGGAACAATCAGCCCCAGCATTTT.

The chain uses TRBV7-6 and TRBJ1-3, with D hard to call. V was pared by 4 bases and J by 0 bases, with 7 bases between. CDR1 and CDR2 (germline): SGHVS, FNYEAQ. The CDR3 is 14 residues long. CDR3 sequence: CASSSHLSGNTIYF. The CDR3, as DNA: TGTGCCAGCAGCTCACACCTCTCTGGAAACACCATATATTTT.